Below, 28 T cell receptor beta chains from the same sample are listed, as sequenced in a study of beta chain features in type 1 diabetes. Study-wide points: TCRB CDR3 length was moderately but significantly reduced in all four CD4+ subsets of Type 1 diabetes patients.

Which antigens these TCRs recognize remains unknown. As every portion of the isolated RNA was reverse transcribed, the sequencing read expressed TCRB transcripts. Some clones are missing from TCRdb's copy, which holds only in-frame ones; the method was immunoSEQ multiplex PCR. The table lists 600,000 or so clones, around an eighth of them singletons, with roughly 0.11% in the top ten. The specimen sequenced was naive CD4+ T cells from blood. Source of these receptors: a man aged 25 to 45 with type 1 diabetes.

This rearrangement joins TRBV5-6 to TRBJ2-3; no reliable D call. The CDR3 covers 12 residues. From germline, CDR1 is SGHDT and CDR2 YYEEEE. V gave up 4 bases and J gave up 2 bases, with 5 bases separating them. The CDR3 loop is CASSRHTDTQYF. The DNA of the CDR3 is TGTGCCAGCAGCCGCCACACAGATACGCAGTATTTT.

In its sample, this clone was seen a few times. The J gene is TRBJ2-1, the V gene TRBV25-1, with a tentative D call TRBD2 (6 bases). From germline, CDR1 is MGHDK and CDR2 SYGVNS. This CDR3 is built from 13 residues. The V end lost 7 bases, the J end lost 15 bases, and 22 bases lay between the germline ends. The DNA of the CDR3 is TGTGCCAGCATTCTAGTATTAGGGGACTCCGCGTTCTTC. The encoded protein is CASILVLGDSAFF.

This clone occurred a few times. This chain connects TRBV29-1 to TRBJ2-7; 7 nucleotides align to TRBD2. V shed 3 bases, J shed 3 bases, and the junction held 2 bases outside the gene matches. CDR3 length equals 12 residues. Germline V gene lookup returns CDR1 SQVTM and CDR2 ANQGSEA. The CDR3, as DNA: TGCAGCGTTGAGGGGGGGGACTACGAGCAGTACTTC. This gives the protein CSVEGGDYEQYF.

The rearrangement joins TRBV29-1 to TRBJ1-2; TRBD1 aligns across 9 bases. With 6 bases clipped from V and 5 bases from J, the junction kept 13 bases outside the gene matches. CDR3 length: 15 residues. Germline V CDR1 and CDR2: SQVTM, ANQGSEA. The CDR3 protein is CSVLFRDRAEYGYTF. CDR3 sequence (DNA): TGCAGCGTGCTTTTCCGGGACAGGGCGGAGTATGGCTACACCTTC.

The chain recombines TRBV7-9 with TRBJ2-7, with D perhaps TRBD1 (5 bases). The CDR3 sequence is 16 residues long. CDR1 is SEHNR, CDR2 FQNEAQ, per germline (reference sequence). V was clipped by 0 bases and J by 3 bases, with 15 bases between them. The CDR3 loop is CASSLAKGSPDYEQYF. The DNA for the CDR3 is TGTGCCAGCAGCTTAGCCAAGGGGTCTCCCGACTACGAGCAGTACTTC.

This clone has more than one count but fewer than ten. The CDR3 loop reads CATSSGSHSGGAGDTQYF. The CDR3, as DNA: TGTGCCACCAGCAGTGGTTCCCACAGCGGGGGGGCGGGAGATACGCAGTATTTT. This chain joins TRBV15 and TRBJ2-3; TRBD2 matches 10 bases. Losses at the gene ends were 3 bases for V and 5 bases for J; bases not matched to a gene: 14. CDR1 LNHNV and CDR2 YYDKDF come from the germline V gene (reference sequence). This CDR3 spans 18 amino acids. The entire variable domain, with the rest obtained from reference TRBV15 and TRBJ2-3, is as follows: DAMVIQNPRYQVTQFGKPVTLSCSQTLNHNVMYWYQQKSSQAPKLLFHYYDKDFNNEADTPDNFQSRRPNTSFCFLDIRSPGLGDTAMYLCATSSGSHSGGAGDTQYFGPGTRLTVL.

V is TRBV4-3 and J is TRBJ2-3; 11 bases map to TRBD1. This CDR3 is 18 amino acids long. CDR1 LGHNA and CDR2 YSLEER come from the germline V gene. V shed 1 base and J 1 base; nucleotides not matched to a gene: 7. CDR3 residues: CASSQGGQGVVGTDTQYF. CDR3 bases: TGCGCCAGCAGCCAAGGGGGACAGGGGGTAGTTGGCACAGATACGCAGTATTTT.

The chain joins TRBV6-5 to TRBJ1-2, with D tentatively TRBD1 (6 bases). The V and J ends lost 2 bases and 8 bases respectively, with 12 bases between them. CDR1 MNHEY and CDR2 SVGAGI come from the germline V gene. The CDR3 extends over 13 amino acids. As DNA, the CDR3 is TGTGCCAGCAGTTACAGGGCAGGGGAGGGCTACACCTTC. Amino acids: CASSYRAGEGYTF.

This clone was seen a few times. This rearrangement joins TRBV10-3 to TRBJ2-2, with a weak D call TRBD2 (6 bases). V lost 0 bases and J 7 bases, leaving 18 bases between the germline ends. Germline loops: CDR1 ENHRY, CDR2 SYGVKD. The CDR3 spans 17 residues. The CDR3 coding sequence is TGTGCCATCAGTGAGTCGTGGAGGGGTCAGAAAGGCGGGGAGCTGTTTTTT. Translating it yields CAISESWRGQKGGELFF.

About this clone: This specimen includes other DNA sequences encoding the same CDR3. J is TRBJ2-7 and V is TRBV5-1; D gene ambiguous. The CDR3 is 14 amino acids. Germline values: CDR1 SGHRS, CDR2 YFSETQ. Trimming removed 0 bases at V and 1 base at J, with 8 bases between. The chain's CDR3 is CASSLEGLSYEQYF. Written as DNA, the CDR3 is TGCGCCAGCAGCTTGGAGGGTCTATCCTACGAGCAGTACTTC. Supplemented by reference TRBV5-1 and TRBJ2-7, the full variable domain reads KAGVTQTPRYLIKTRGQQVTLSCSPISGHRSVSWYQQTPGQGLQFLFEYFSETQRNKGNFPGRFSGRQFSNSRSEMNVSTLELGDSALYLCASSLEGLSYEQYFGPGTRLTVT.

The sample holds a few counts of this clone. Other DNA sequences in the same sample also yield this CDR3. The V gene is TRBV2, the J gene TRBJ1-5, with no clear D. Trimming pared 6 bases from V and 2 bases from J, leaving 8 bases between. The V gene's germline CDR1 is SNHLY and CDR2 FYNNEI. There are 13 residues in the CDR3. The CDR3 loop is CASSPQGNQPQHF. The CDR3 coding sequence is TGTGCCAGCAGCCCTCAGGGCAATCAGCCCCAGCATTTT.

The chain joins TRBV7-9 to TRBJ2-1; 9 bases agree with TRBD2. The CDR3 loop spans 17 amino acids. Unmatched junction bases numbered 5, after V lost 1 base and J lost 1 base. Germline CDR1 reads SEHNR; CDR2 reads FQNEAQ (reference sequence). In DNA form, the CDR3 reads TGTGCCAGCAGCTTAGGCCTAGCGGGGACGTCCTACAATGAGCAGTTCTTC. Translation gives CASSLGLAGTSYNEQFF.

In its sample, this clone was seen a few times. The chain is built from TRBV4-2 and TRBJ2-7; tentatively, D is TRBD1 (5 bases). The germline V gene has CDR1 LGHNA and CDR2 YNFKEQ. The V end was cut by 3 bases, the J end by 2 bases, with 5 bases between. The length of the CDR3 is 12 residues. The CDR3 loop is CASSQDTYEQYF. In DNA form, the CDR3 reads TGTGCCAGCAGCCAGGACACCTACGAGCAGTACTTC.

The chain joins TRBV5-1 to TRBJ1-1; D remains unclear. Germline V CDR1 and CDR2: SGHRS, YFSETQ. CDR3 length equals 12 residues. V was trimmed by 3 bases and J by 2 bases, leaving 5 bases between them. CDR3 region: CASSSENTEAFF. In DNA form, the CDR3 reads TGCGCCAGCAGCTCAGAAAACACTGAAGCTTTCTTT.

This clone has only a few counts. The chain employs TRBV6-6 and TRBJ1-4; D uncertain. The CDR3 is made up of 15 amino acids. With 4 bases removed from V and 7 bases from J, the gap between germline ends came to 16 bases. In germline, CDR1 is MNHNY, CDR2 SVGAGI (reference sequence). The CDR3 sequence: CASSSLPGVIEKLFF. The CDR3 coding sequence is TGTGCCAGCAGTTCTCTCCCGGGCGTTATTGAAAAACTGTTTTTT.

This clone was counted a few times. V usage is TRBV7-9 and J usage is TRBJ2-1; 9 nucleotides align to TRBD1. The length of the CDR3 is 15 residues. Germline V lookup: CDR1 SEHNR, CDR2 FQNEAQ (reference sequence). J gave up 8 bases and V 5 bases, and 10 bases lay outside the gene matches. CDR3 nucleotide sequence: TGTGCCAGCAGCATAACCCCGGACAGGGGCCATGAGCAGTTCTTC. Protein sequence: CASSITPDRGHEQFF.

There are a few counts of this clone. The rearrangement uses TRBV5-6 and TRBJ1-3, with TRBD1 as a possible D gene (6 bases). The V gene lost 1 base and the J gene lost 0 bases, with 17 bases spanning the gap. CDR3 length: 18 amino acids. Germline CDR1 SGHDT, CDR2 YYEEEE. The CDR3 spells CASSLIPSGVSSGNTIYF. CDR3 bases: TGTGCCAGCAGCTTGATCCCTTCAGGGGTCAGCTCTGGAAACACCATATATTTT.

This clone has more than one count but fewer than ten. The rearrangement uses TRBV27 and TRBJ1-5; TRBD1 is a possible D gene (5 bases). Trimming removed 6 bases at V and 2 bases at J, with 14 bases between. Germline V gives CDR1 MNHEY, CDR2 SMNVEV (reference sequence). CDR3 length equals 15 residues. CDR3 in DNA: TGTGCCAGCAGACTCAGTGGGGCCGGCAATCAGCCCCAGCATTTT. Its protein is CASRLSGAGNQPQHF.

The gene calls are TRBV18 and TRBJ2-5; TRBD1 matches at 11 bases. The germline gives CDR1 KGHSH, CDR2 LQKENI. CDR3 length equals 16 residues. The J segment lost 5 bases and the V segment lost 0 bases, leaving 5 bases of the junction unmatched. The DNA of the CDR3 is TGTGCCAGCTCACCACCGGGGACAGGGGGATTCGAGACCCAGTACTTC. Translated: CASSPPGTGGFETQYF.

The chain joins TRBV5-1 to TRBJ2-6, with D tentatively TRBD1 (5 bases). CDR1 SGHRS and CDR2 YFSETQ come from the germline V gene. This CDR3 spans 17 amino acids. V was shortened by 4 bases and J by 0 bases, with 14 bases between the two germline ends. The CDR3 protein is CASSRSQATSGANVLTF. Here the CDR3 DNA reads TGCGCCAGCAGCCGATCACAGGCCACCTCTGGGGCCAACGTCCTGACTTTC.

This clone was found a few times. This sequence joins TRBV6-1 and TRBJ2-7; D not certain. Germline CDR1 MNHNS, CDR2 SASEGT. The CDR3 sequence is 13 residues long. V was clipped by 7 bases and J by 1 base, with 11 bases between them. The CDR3 nucleotides are TGTGCCAGCACCGTGGAAGGTTCCTACGAGCAGTACTTC. This sequence encodes CASTVEGSYEQYF.

The chain links TRBV4-2 to TRBJ2-5; 13 bases fit TRBD2. The ends lost 1 base at V and 2 bases at J; junction bases unmatched: 7. The CDR3 runs to 18 residues. Germline lookup yields CDR1 LGHNA and CDR2 YNFKEQ. The CDR3 region is CASSQGVTSGGLQETQYF. CDR3 bases: TGTGCCAGCAGCCAAGGGGTGACTAGCGGGGGGTTACAAGAGACCCAGTACTTC.

The chain carries TRBV27 and TRBJ1-2; 9 nucleotides match TRBD1. Germline V gene lookup returns CDR1 MNHEY and CDR2 SMNVEV (reference sequence). After removal of 5 bases from V and 4 bases from J, the junction contained 11 bases not matched to a gene. The CDR3 is 16 amino acids. CDR3 protein: CASSLHSGQGLYGYTF. The DNA of the CDR3 is TGTGCCAGCAGTCTCCACTCGGGACAGGGACTCTATGGCTACACCTTC.

This clone was seen a handful of times. The rearrangement joins TRBV5-6 to TRBJ1-1, with a tentative D call TRBD1 (5 bases). Germline values: CDR1 SGHDT, CDR2 YYEEEE. Trimming took off 1 base at V and 0 bases at J, with 10 bases between the two ends. This CDR3 comprises 15 residues. In DNA, the CDR3 is TGTGCCAGCAGCTTGCCCACAGGTTTGAACACTGAAGCTTTCTTT. It yields the protein CASSLPTGLNTEAFF.

The V call is TRBV27, the J call TRBJ2-5, with 7 bases lining up with TRBD2. This CDR3 spans 14 amino acids. V shed 4 bases and J 5 bases; nucleotides not matched to a gene: 7. From germline, CDR1 is MNHEY and CDR2 SMNVEV (reference sequence). The CDR3 reads CASSSPGRGETQYF. DNA of the CDR3: TGTGCCAGCAGTTCCCCGGGGAGGGGTGAGACCCAGTACTTC.

The table lists this clone with a few counts. V gene TRBV7-2 combines with J gene TRBJ1-5; maybe TRBD1 (5 bases). Germline V gene lookup returns CDR1 SGHTA and CDR2 FQGNSA. CDR3 size: 15 residues. Deletions cut 1 base from V and 10 bases from J, with 17 bases between. The CDR3 loop is CASSLVWGAGGPQHF. The DNA for the CDR3 is TGTGCCAGCAGCTTAGTTTGGGGCGCTGGGGGACCCCAGCATTTT. The whole variable domain, remainder taken from reference TRBV7-2 and TRBJ1-5, is GAGVSQSPSNKVTEKGKDVELRCDPISGHTALYWYRQSLGQGLEFLIYFQGNSAPDKSGLPSDRFSAERTGGSVSTLTIQRTQQEDSAVYLCASSLVWGAGGPQHFGDGTRLSIL.

This clone occurred a few times. This chain links TRBV29-1 with TRBJ2-1, with 8 bases that match TRBD2. After removal of 4 bases from V and 0 bases from J, the junction contained 5 bases not matched to a gene. The germline gives CDR1 SQVTM, CDR2 ANQGSEA. CDR3 length: 15 amino acids. CDR3: CSVVISGVSYNEQFF. The CDR3 DNA sequence: TGCAGCGTTGTAATTAGCGGGGTCTCCTACAATGAGCAGTTCTTC.

The chain has TRBV6-6 and TRBJ1-2, with D maybe TRBD1 (5 bases). V lost 5 bases, J lost 4 bases, and 11 bases lay in between. Germline V gene data show CDR1 as MNHNY and CDR2 as SVGAGI (reference sequence). The CDR3 loop spans 13 amino acids. The CDR3 bases are TGTGCCAGCAGTCTCCGGGACGGCTATGGCTACACCTTC. It specifies CASSLRDGYGYTF.